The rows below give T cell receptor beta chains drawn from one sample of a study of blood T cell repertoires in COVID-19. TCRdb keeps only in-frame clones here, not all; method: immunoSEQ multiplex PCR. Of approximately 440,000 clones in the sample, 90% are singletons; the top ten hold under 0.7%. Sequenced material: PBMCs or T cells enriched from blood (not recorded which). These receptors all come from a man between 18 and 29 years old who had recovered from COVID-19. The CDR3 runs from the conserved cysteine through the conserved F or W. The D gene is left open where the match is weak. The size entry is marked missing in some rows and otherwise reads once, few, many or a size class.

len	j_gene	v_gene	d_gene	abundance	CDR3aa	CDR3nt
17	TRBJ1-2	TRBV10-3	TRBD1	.	CAISESKGQGSNYGYTF	TGTGCCATCAGTGAGTCGAAGGGACAGGGGAGTAACTATGGCTACACCTTC
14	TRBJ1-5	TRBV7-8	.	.	CASSHGGEYQPQHF	TGTGCCAGCAGCCACGGCGGGGAATATCAGCCCCAGCATTTT
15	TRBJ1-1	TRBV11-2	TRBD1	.	CASSTYRDSNTEAFF	TGTGCCAGCAGCACCTACCGGGACAGCAACACTGAAGCTTTCTTT
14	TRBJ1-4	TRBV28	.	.	CASSSYRGGEKLFF	TGTGCCAGCAGTTCCTACCGGGGGGGTGAAAAACTGTTTTTT
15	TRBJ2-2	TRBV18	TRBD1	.	CASSNGQGGTGELFF	TGTGCCAGCTCAAATGGACAGGGAGGCACCGGGGAGCTGTTTTTT
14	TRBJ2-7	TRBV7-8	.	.	CASSSTGNGYEQYF	TGTGCCAGCAGCTCAACAGGGAATGGCTACGAGCAGTACTTC
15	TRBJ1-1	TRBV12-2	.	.	CASRPTGELDTEAFF	TGTGCAAGTCGCCCTACAGGGGAACTCGACACTGAAGCTTTCTTT
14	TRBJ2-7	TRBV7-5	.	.	CVRSSDSSLDEQYF	TGTGTCAGAAGCTCGGACAGTAGCTTGGACGAGCAGTACTTC
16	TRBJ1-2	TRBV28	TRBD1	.	CASGSPWQGASYGYTF	TGTGCCAGCGGTTCCCCCTGGCAGGGGGCGAGCTATGGCTACACCTTC
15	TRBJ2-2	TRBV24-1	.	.	CATSEARRNTGELFF	TGTGCCACCAGTGAGGCCAGAAGAAACACCGGGGAGCTGTTTTTT
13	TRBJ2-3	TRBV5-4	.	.	CASSLTISGTQYF	TGTGCCAGCAGCTTGACAATTTCAGGCACGCAGTATTTT
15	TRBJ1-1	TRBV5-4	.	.	CASSSLTGMNTEAFF	TGTGCCAGCAGCTCCTTGACAGGTATGAACACTGAAGCTTTCTTT
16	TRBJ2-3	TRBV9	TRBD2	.	CASSAPTSGRPDTQYF	TGTGCCAGCAGCGCCCCGACTAGCGGGAGGCCAGATACGCAGTATTTT
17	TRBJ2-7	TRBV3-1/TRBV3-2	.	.	CASSHLGGGKISYEQYF	TGTGCCAGCAGCCACCTGGGAGGCGGGAAAATCTCCTACGAGCAGTACTTC
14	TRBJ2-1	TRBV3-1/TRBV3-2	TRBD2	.	CASQETGLVVEQFF	TGTGCCAGCCAAGAGACGGGACTAGTGGTTGAGCAGTTCTTC
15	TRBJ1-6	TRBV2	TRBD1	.	CASSEGQGSRSPLHF	TGTGCCAGCAGTGAAGGACAGGGGAGTCGCTCACCCCTCCACTTT
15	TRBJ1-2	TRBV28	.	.	CASSLLVAEDYGYTF	TGTGCCAGCAGTTTACTAGTGGCGGAGGACTATGGCTACACCTTC
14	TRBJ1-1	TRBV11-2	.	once	CASSLYEVNTEAFF	TGTGCCAGCAGCTTGTATGAGGTAAACACTGAAGCTTTCTTT
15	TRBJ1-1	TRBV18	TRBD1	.	CASSALPGQGYQAFF	TGTGCCAGCTCGGCACTGCCGGGACAGGGTTATCAGGCTTTCTTT
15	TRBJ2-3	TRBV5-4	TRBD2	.	CASSSTSGDVDTQYF	TGTGCCAGCAGCTCGACTAGCGGGGACGTGGATACGCAGTATTTT
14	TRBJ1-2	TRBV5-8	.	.	CASSSAGALYGYTF	TGTGCCAGCAGCTCCGCAGGGGCCTTGTATGGCTACACCTTC
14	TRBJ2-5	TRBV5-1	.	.	CASSSGTNQETQYF	TGCGCCAGCAGCTCCGGGACAAACCAAGAGACCCAGTACTTC
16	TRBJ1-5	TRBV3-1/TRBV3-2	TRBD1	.	CASSSDRGLSNQPQHF	TGTGCCAGCAGCTCGGACAGGGGCTTGTCCAATCAGCCCCAGCATTTT
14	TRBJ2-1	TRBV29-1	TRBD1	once	CSGRQGGSYNEQFF	TGCAGCGGGAGACAGGGGGGGTCCTACAATGAGCAGTTCTTC
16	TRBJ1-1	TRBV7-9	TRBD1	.	CASSLSTGKGYTEAFF	TGTGCCAGCAGCTTATCGACAGGGAAAGGGTATACTGAAGCTTTCTTT
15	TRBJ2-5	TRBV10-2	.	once	CASSVRARNKETQYF	TGCGCCAGCAGTGTCAGGGCCAGAAATAAAGAGACCCAGTACTTC
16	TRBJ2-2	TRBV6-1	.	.	CASSAPGGSLTGELFF	TGTGCCAGCAGTGCCCCGGGGGGCTCGCTCACCGGGGAGCTGTTTTTT
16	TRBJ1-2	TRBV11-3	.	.	CASSHSPGQYFYGYTF	TGTGCCAGCAGCCATTCCCCCGGACAGTACTTCTATGGCTACACCTTC
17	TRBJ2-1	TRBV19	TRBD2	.	CASSLIAGTSGVNEQFF	TGTGCCAGTAGTCTCATAGCCGGGACTAGCGGGGTTAATGAGCAGTTCTTC
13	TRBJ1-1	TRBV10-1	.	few	CASSEASGAEAFF	TGCGCCAGCAGTGAGGCTTCAGGCGCTGAAGCTTTCTTT